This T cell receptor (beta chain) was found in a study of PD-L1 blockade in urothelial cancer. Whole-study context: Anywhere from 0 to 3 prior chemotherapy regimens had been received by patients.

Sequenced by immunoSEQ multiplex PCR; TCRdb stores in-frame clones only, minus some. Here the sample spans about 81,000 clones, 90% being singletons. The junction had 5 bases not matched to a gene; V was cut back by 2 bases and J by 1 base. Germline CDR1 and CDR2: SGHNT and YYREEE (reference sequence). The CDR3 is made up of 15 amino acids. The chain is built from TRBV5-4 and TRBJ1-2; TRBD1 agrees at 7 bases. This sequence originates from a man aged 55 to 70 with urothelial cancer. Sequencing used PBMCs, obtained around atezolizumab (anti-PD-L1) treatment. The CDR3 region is CASSFSAGGNYGYTF. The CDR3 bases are TGTGCCAGCAGCTTCTCCGCAGGGGGTAACTATGGCTACACCTTC.